This is a list of T cell receptor beta chains from one sample in a study of blood T cell repertoires in COVID-19. Some clones are missing from TCRdb's copy, which holds only in-frame ones; the method was immunoSEQ multiplex PCR. The table lists some 140,000 clones, around 73% of them singletons. The sample comprised peripheral blood. All receptors derive from a man in his 60s who had recovered from COVID-19. Both conserved end residues are part of each CDR3. The D gene is left open where the match is weak. The size field is filled for only some rows; it gives once, few, many or a size class.

J | V | D | size | DNA | CDR3
TRBJ2-7 | TRBV3-1/TRBV3-2 | . | . | TGTGCCAGCAGCCAAGATAGCCGCCACGAGCAGTACTTC | CASSQDSRHEQYF
TRBJ2-4 | TRBV7-2 | TRBD1 | once | TGTGCCAGCAGCCCCCGGACAGGGTCCAAAAACATTCAGTACTTC | CASSPRTGSKNIQYF
TRBJ2-2 | TRBV9 | TRBD1 | . | TGTGCCAGCAGCGTATCCCCGGGACAGGGGGTCACCGGGGAGCTGTTTTTT | CASSVSPGQGVTGELFF
TRBJ2-2 | TRBV13 | . | . | TGTGCCAGCAGCTCCCGGACCGGGGAGCTGTTTTTT | CASSSRTGELFF
TRBJ1-2 | TRBV28 | . | . | TGTGCCAGCAGCCTCGTTCTGGACTATGAGGGCTACACCTTC | CASSLVLDYEGYTF
TRBJ1-2 | TRBV28 | . | . | TGTGCCAGCAGTTCAATCGTGTCCTACAGGGTCAACTATGGCTACACCTTC | CASSSIVSYRVNYGYTF
TRBJ1-1 | TRBV4-3 | . | . | TGCGCCAGCAGCCAAGCGAGCGGGGGACCGAACACTGAAGCTTTCTTT | CASSQASGGPNTEAFF
TRBJ2-5 | TRBV7-2 | . | few | TGTGCCAGCAGCTTAGTAAAACAAGAGACCCAGTACTTC | CASSLVKQETQYF
TRBJ1-2 | TRBV7-8 | . | . | TGTGCCAGCAGCGGGAGGGTTGGGTTAGCCGGCTACACCTTC | CASSGRVGLAGYTF
TRBJ2-2 | TRBV7-3 | . | . | TGTGCCAGCAGCTTAAATCGGGGGGCACCCGGGGAGCTGTTTTTT | CASSLNRGAPGELFF
TRBJ2-3 | TRBV18 | TRBD2 | . | TGTGCCAGCTCACTATCTAGCGGACCTAGCACAGATACGCAGTATTTT | CASSLSSGPSTDTQYF
TRBJ1-6 | TRBV4-3 | TRBD1 | . | TGCGCCAGCAGCCGAGAGGGGGGGACAGGGCACTCACCCCTCCACTTT | CASSREGGTGHSPLHF
TRBJ1-1 | TRBV2 | TRBD1 | few | TGTGCCAGCAGTTGGGACAGGGGGCCTACTGAAGCTTTCTTT | CASSWDRGPTEAFF
TRBJ2-3 | TRBV3-1/TRBV3-2 | TRBD1 | . | TGTGCCAGCGGGACAGGGAGCACAGATACGCAGTATTTT | CASGTGSTDTQYF
TRBJ2-6 | TRBV7-3 | . | few | TGTGCCAGCAGCGCAGCGGCCCTTGGAGGGGCCAACGTCCTGACTTTC | CASSAAALGGANVLTF
TRBJ2-5 | TRBV5-1 | . | . | TGCGCCCACAGCTTGGCAGGGGTTGGGACCCAGTACTTC | CAHSLAGVGTQYF
TRBJ1-4 | TRBV5-6 | TRBD1 | . | TGTGCCAGCAGCTTGAAACAGGGGAGTGAAAAACTGTTTTTT | CASSLKQGSEKLFF